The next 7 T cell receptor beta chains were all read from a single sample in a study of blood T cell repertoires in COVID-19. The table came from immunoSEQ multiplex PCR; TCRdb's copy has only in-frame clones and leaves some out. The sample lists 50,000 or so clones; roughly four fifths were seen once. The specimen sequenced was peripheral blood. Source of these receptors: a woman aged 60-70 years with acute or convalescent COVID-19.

The CDR3 loop reads CASSSRNLAGTDTQYF. DNA of the CDR3: TGTGCCAGCTCCTCCCGGAACCTAGCGGGCACAGATACGCAGTATTTT. V and J are TRBV18 and TRBJ2-3; 7 nucleotides line up with TRBD2. Germline CDR1 is KGHSH and CDR2 is LQKENI. The CDR3 loop spans 16 amino acids. Unmatched junction bases numbered 10, after V lost 6 bases and J lost 1 base.

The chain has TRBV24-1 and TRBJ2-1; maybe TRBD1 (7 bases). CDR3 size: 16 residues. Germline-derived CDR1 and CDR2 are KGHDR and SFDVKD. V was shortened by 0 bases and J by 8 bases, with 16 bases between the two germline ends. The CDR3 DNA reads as TGTGCCACCAGTGATTTGAGTACAGGGGACTTCTATGAGCAGTTCTTC. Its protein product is CATSDLSTGDFYEQFF.

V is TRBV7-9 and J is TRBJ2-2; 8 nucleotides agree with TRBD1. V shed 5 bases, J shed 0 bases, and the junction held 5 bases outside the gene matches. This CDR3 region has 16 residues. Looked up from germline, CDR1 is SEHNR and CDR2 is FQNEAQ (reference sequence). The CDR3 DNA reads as TGTGCCAGCAGCCTTCCAGGGGGCGCGAACACCGGGGAGCTGTTTTTT. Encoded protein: CASSLPGGANTGELFF.

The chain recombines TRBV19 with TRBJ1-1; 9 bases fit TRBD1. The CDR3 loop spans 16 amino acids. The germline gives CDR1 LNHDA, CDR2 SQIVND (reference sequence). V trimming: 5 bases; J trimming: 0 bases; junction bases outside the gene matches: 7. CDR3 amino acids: CASSGRDRALNTEAFF. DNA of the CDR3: TGTGCCAGTAGTGGACGGGACAGGGCGTTGAACACTGAAGCTTTCTTT.

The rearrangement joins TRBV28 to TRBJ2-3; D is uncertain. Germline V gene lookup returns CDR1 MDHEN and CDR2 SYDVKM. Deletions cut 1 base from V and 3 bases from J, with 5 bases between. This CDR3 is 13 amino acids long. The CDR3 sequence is CASSLYSTDTQYF. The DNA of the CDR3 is TGTGCCAGCAGTTTATATAGTACAGATACGCAGTATTTT.

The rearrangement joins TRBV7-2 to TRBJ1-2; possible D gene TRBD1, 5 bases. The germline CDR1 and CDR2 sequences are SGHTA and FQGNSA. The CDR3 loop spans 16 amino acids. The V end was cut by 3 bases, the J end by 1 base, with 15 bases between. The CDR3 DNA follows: TGTGCCAGCAGCTTGGGGCAGCAGGAGTTTAACTATGGCTACACCTTC. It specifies CASSLGQQEFNYGYTF. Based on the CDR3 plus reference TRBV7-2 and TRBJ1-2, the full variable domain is GAGVSQSPSNKVTEKGKDVELRCDPISGHTALYWYRQSLGQGLEFLIYFQGNSAPDKSGLPSDRFSAERTGGSVSTLTIQRTQQEDSAVYLCASSLGQQEFNYGYTFGSGTRLTVV.

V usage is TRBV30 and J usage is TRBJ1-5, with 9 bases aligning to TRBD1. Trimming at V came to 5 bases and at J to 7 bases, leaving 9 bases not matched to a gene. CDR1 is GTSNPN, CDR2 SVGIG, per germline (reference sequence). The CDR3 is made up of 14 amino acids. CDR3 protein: CAWGNGQGQQPQHF. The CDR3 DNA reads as TGTGCCTGGGGAAATGGACAGGGGCAACAGCCCCAGCATTTT.